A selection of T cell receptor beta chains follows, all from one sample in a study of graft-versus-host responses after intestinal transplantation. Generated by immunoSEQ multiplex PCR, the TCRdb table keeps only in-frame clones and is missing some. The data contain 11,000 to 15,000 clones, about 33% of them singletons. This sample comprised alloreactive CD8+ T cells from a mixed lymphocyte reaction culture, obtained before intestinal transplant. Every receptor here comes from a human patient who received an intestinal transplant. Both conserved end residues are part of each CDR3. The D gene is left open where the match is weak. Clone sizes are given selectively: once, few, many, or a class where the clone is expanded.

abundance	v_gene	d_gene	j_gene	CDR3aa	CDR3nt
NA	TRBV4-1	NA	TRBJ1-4	CASSQGAEDEKLFF	TGCGCCAGCAGCCAGGGGGCCGAGGATGAAAAACTGTTTTTT
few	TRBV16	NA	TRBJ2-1	CASSQLGRNEQFF	TGTGCCAGCAGCCAATTGGGGAGGAATGAGCAGTTCTTC
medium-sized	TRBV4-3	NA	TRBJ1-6	CASSQDGGSDNNSPLHF	TGCGCCAGCAGCCAAGATGGGGGCTCCGACAATAATTCACCCCTCCACTTT
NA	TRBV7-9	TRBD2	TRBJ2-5	CATESWTSTMSIAQETQYF	TGTGCCACCGAGAGCTGGACTAGCACCATGAGTATTGCCCAAGAGACCCAGTACTTC
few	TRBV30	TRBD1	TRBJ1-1	CAWSTGTGQTEAFF	TGTGCCTGGAGTACGGGGACAGGACAAACTGAAGCTTTCTTT
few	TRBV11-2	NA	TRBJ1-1	CASSLYPGEGEAFF	TGTGCCAGCAGCTTATATCCAGGGGAAGGTGAAGCTTTCTTT
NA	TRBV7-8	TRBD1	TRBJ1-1	CASSLGTGGGTEAFF	TGTGCCAGCAGCTTAGGGACAGGGGGTGGGACTGAAGCTTTCTTT
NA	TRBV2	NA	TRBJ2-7	CASSELRSEQYF	TGTGCCAGCAGTGAACTCCGTTCCGAGCAGTACTTC
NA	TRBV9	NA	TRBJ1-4	CASSVGGGPSEKLFF	TGTGCCAGCAGCGTAGGGGGGGGCCCGAGTGAAAAACTGTTTTTT
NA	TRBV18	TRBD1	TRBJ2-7	CASSTGTELSYEQYF	TGTGCCAGCTCAACCGGGACAGAACTTTCCTACGAGCAGTACTTC
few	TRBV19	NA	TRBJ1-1	CASSSSTVLNTEAFF	TGTGCCAGTAGTTCCTCGACAGTCTTGAACACTGAAGCTTTCTTT
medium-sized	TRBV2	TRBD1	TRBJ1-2	CASRGLDRNYGYTF	TGTGCCAGCAGGGGATTGGACAGGAACTATGGCTACACCTTC
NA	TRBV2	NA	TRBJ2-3	CASSGVSSTDTQYF	TGTGCCAGCAGTGGAGTCTCTAGCACAGATACGCAGTATTTT
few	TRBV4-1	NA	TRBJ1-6	CASSLVGGGLRSLHF	TGCGCCAGCAGCCTCGTGGGGGGAGGCCTCCGGTCCCTCCACTTT
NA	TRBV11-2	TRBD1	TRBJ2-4	CASSSSGTVAKNIQYF	TGTGCCAGCAGCTCCTCCGGGACAGTAGCCAAAAACATTCAGTACTTC
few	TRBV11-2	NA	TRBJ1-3	CASSFGFGELSGNTIYF	TGTGCCAGCAGCTTCGGCTTCGGGGAACTCTCTGGAAACACCATATATTTT
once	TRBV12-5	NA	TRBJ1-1	CASGALQGGTEAFF	TGTGCTAGTGGTGCCCTTCAGGGAGGCACTGAAGCTTTCTTT
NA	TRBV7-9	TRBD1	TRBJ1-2	CASSFLGTGNAGYTF	TGTGCCAGCAGCTTCCTCGGGACAGGGAATGCTGGCTACACCTTC
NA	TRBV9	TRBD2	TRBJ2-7	CASSVAASGGYEQYF	TGTGCCAGCAGCGTAGCGGCTAGCGGGGGTTACGAGCAGTACTTC
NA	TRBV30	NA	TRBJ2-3	CAWSVIIYTDTQYF	TGTGCCTGGAGTGTAATTATATACACAGATACGCAGTATTTT
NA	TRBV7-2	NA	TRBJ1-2	CASSLGTVYGYTF	TGTGCCAGCAGCTTAGGGACAGTCTATGGCTACACCTTC
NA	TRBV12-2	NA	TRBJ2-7	CASRFEFRAGTGTYEQYF	TGTGCAAGTCGCTTCGAGTTCCGCGCGGGGACAGGCACCTACGAGCAGTACTTC
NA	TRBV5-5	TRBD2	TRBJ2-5	CASSPAGTSGQETQYF	TGTGCCAGCAGCCCCGCCGGGACTAGCGGCCAAGAGACCCAGTACTTC
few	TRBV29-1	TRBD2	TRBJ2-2	CSVEDWSGISNTGELFF	TGCAGCGTTGAAGATTGGAGCGGGATTTCGAACACCGGGGAGCTGTTTTTT
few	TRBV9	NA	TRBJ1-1	CASSVTPMNTEAFF	TGTGCCAGCAGCGTAACCCCTATGAACACTGAAGCTTTCTTT
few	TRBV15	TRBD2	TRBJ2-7	CATSRVAGEITYEQYF	TGTGCCACCAGCAGAGTGGCGGGGGAAATTACCTACGAGCAGTACTTC
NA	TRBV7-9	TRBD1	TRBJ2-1	CASSADRVLF	TGTGCCAGCAGCGCGGACAGGGTTCTCTTC
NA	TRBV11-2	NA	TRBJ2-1	CASGGGGNEQFF	TGTGCCAGTGGCGGTGGGGGGAATGAGCAGTTCTTC
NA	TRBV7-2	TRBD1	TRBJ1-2	CASSPGTGLYGYTF	TGTGCCAGCAGCCCCGGGACAGGGCTGTATGGCTACACCTTC
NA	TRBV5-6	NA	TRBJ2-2	CASSLGADFTGELFF	TGTGCCAGCAGCTTGGGAGCAGACTTCACCGGGGAGCTGTTTTTT
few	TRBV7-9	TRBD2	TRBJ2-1	CASSSRDYIHNEQFF	TGTGCCAGCAGCTCCCGGGACTACATCCACAATGAGCAGTTCTTC
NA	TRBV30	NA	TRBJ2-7	CAWSQGLSVEQYF	TGTGCCTGGAGTCAGGGCCTTTCCGTCGAGCAGTACTTC
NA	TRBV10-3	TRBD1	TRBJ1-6	CAISEFLDRYTYNSPLHF	TGTGCCATCAGTGAGTTTTTGGACAGGTATACCTATAATTCACCCCTCCACTTT
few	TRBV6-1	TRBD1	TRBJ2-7	CASSAERDRGYEQYF	TGTGCCAGCAGTGCCGAGAGGGACAGGGGCTACGAGCAGTACTTC
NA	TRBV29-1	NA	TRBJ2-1	CSVEGVNEQFF	TGCAGCGTTGAAGGCGTCAATGAGCAGTTCTTC
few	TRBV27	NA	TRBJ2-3	CASSLLEGGRTDTQYF	TGTGCCAGCAGTTTATTAGAAGGCGGGCGCACAGATACGCAGTATTTT
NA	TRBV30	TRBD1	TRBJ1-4	CAGSSTGLKLFF	TGTGCCGGATCTTCGACAGGGTTGAAACTGTTTTTT